The clone carrying this T cell receptor (beta chain) was seen more than once but under ten times. Its antigen is as yet unknown. The data are from a study of T cells in Graves' hyperthyroidism and ophthalmopathy. Study outcomes and limitations: Ophthalmopathy, which appeared later, was predicted by the model a median around 6.5 months before onset. Blood also showed most of the thyroid clonotypes that were expanded above 0.001.

Hyperthyroidism was newly diagnosed in patients aged 18 to 65 (duration under 2 months). The diagnostic basis comprised clinical symptoms, serum thyroxine and TRAb, thyroid ultrasound and orbital computed tomography. Researchers took RNA transcripts and amplified the TCR beta CDR3 regions from them. In the first-round RT-PCR of the TCR CDR3, the HTBI primer set was used. TCRdb used MiXCR to reprocess the multiplex PCR reads, holding one entry per CDR3 protein. The sample includes around 380,000 distinct CDR3 sequences, approximately 13% of them seen just once. This clonotype originated in a man aged 25 to 45 with Graves' hyperthyroidism that later progressed to Graves' ophthalmopathy. Sample: blood.

CDR3: CASSHRGEGTEAFF. The CDR3 coding sequence is TGTGCCAGCAGCCACAGGGGAGAGGGCACTGAAGCTTTCTTT. The J gene is TRBJ1-1, the V gene TRBV6-1; TRBD1 matches at 7 bases. Germline CDR1 is MNHNS and CDR2 is SASEGT. The CDR3 spans 14 residues. The trim removed 6 bases at V and 4 bases at J, leaving 8 bases unmatched.